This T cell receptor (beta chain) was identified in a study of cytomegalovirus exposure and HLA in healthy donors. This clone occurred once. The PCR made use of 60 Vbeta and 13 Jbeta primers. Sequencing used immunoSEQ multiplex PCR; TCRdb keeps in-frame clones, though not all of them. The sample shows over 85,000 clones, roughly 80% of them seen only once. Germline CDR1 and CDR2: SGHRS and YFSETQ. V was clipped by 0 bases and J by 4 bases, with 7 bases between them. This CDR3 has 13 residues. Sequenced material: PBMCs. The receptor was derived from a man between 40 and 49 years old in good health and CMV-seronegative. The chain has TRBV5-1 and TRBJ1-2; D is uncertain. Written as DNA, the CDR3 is TGCGCCAGCAGCTTGGACGGGATCTATGGCTACACCTTC. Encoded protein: CASSLDGIYGYTF.